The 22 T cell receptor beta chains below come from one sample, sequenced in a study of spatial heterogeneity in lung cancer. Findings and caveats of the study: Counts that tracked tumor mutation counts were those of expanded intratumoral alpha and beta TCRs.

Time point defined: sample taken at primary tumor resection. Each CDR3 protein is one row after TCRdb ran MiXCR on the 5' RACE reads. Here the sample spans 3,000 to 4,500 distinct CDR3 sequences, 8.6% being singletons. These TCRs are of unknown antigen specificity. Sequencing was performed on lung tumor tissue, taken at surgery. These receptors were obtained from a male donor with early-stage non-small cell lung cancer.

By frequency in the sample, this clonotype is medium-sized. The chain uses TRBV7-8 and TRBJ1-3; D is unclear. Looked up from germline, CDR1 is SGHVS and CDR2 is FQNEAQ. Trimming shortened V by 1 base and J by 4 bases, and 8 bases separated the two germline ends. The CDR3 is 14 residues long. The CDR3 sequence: CASSLDSTGNTIYF. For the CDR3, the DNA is TGTGCCAGCAGCTTAGACTCAACGGGAAACACCATATATTTT.

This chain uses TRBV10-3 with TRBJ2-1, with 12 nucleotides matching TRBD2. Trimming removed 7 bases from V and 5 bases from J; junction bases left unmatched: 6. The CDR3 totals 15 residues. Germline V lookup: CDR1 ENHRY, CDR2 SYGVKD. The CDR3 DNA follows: TGTGCCATCACCCCCGGACTAGCGGGAAACAATGAGCAGTTCTTC. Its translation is CAITPGLAGNNEQFF.

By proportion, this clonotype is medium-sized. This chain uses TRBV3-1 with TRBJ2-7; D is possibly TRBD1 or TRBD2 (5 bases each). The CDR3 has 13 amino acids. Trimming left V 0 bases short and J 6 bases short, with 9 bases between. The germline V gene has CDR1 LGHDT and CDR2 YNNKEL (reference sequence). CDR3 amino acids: CASSQDRGIEQYF. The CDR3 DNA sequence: TGTGCCAGCAGCCAAGATCGGGGCATCGAGCAGTACTTC.

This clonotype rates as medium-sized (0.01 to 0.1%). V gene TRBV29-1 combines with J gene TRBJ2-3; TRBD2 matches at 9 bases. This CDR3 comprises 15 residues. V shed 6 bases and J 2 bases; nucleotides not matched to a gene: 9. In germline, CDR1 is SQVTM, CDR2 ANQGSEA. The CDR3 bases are TGCAGCGTCGTCGTTAGCGGGAGATCCACAGATACGCAGTATTTT. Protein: CSVVVSGRSTDTQYF.

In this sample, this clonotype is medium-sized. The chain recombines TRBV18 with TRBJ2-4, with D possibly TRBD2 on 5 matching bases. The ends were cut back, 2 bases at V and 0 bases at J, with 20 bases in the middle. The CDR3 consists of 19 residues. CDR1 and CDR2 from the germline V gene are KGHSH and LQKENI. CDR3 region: CASSPRRIEGILAKNIQYF. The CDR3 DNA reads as TGTGCCAGCTCACCAAGGCGAATTGAGGGAATCCTAGCCAAAAACATTCAGTACTTC.

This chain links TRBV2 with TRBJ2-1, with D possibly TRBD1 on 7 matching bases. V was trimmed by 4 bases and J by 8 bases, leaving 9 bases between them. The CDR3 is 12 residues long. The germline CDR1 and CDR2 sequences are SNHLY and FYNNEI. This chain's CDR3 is CASSVRGDEQFF. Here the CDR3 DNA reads TGTGCCAGCAGTGTCAGGGGGGATGAGCAGTTCTTC.

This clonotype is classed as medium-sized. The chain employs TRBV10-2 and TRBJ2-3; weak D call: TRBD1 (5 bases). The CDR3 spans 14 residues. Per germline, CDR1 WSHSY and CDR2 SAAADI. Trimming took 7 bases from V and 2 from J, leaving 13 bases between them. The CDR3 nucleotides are TGCGCCAGCACCCCGGCAGGGCTCACAGATACGCAGTATTTT. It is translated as CASTPAGLTDTQYF.

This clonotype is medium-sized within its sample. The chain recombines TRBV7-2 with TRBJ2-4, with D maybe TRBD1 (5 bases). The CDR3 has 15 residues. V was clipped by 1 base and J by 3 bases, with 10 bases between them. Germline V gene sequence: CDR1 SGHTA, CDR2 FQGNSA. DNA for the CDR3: TGTGCCAGCAGCTTAGAGTTGACAGTCAAAAACATTCAGTACTTC. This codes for CASSLELTVKNIQYF. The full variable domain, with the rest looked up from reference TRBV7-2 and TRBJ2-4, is GAGVSQSPSNKVTEKGKDVELRCDPISGHTALYWYRQSLGQGLEFLIYFQGNSAPDKSGLPSDRFSAERTGGSVSTLTIQRTQQEDSAVYLCASSLELTVKNIQYFGAGTRLSVL.

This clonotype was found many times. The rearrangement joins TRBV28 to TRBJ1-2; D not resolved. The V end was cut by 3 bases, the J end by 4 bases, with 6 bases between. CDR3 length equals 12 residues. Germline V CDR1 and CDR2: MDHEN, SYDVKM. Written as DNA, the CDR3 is TGTGCCAGCAGTTTGGACTCCTATGGCTACACCTTC. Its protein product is CASSLDSYGYTF.

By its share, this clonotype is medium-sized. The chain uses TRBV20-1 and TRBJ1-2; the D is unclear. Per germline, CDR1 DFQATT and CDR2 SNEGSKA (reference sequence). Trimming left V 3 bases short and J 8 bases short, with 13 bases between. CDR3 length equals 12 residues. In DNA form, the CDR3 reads TGCAGTGCTAGTAGGCGAATAGGCGGCTACACCTTC. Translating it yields CSASRRIGGYTF.

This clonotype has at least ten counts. Here the CDR3 reads CASSSGNLFSTDTQYF. DNA of the CDR3: TGTGCCAGCAGTAGCGGGAACCTCTTTAGCACAGATACGCAGTATTTT. The chain has TRBV7-9 and TRBJ2-3, with 8 bases identical to TRBD2. V shed 6 bases, J shed 0 bases, and the junction held 8 bases outside the gene matches. Germline assignment: CDR1 SEHNR and CDR2 FQNEAQ (reference sequence). This CDR3 has 16 amino acids. Variable domain in full (rest from reference TRBV7-9 and TRBJ2-3): DTGVSQNPRHKITKRGQNVTFRCDPISEHNRLYWYRQTLGQGPEFLTYFQNEAQLEKSRLLSDRFSAERPKGSFSTLEIQRTEQGDSAMYLCASSSGNLFSTDTQYFGPGTRLTVL.

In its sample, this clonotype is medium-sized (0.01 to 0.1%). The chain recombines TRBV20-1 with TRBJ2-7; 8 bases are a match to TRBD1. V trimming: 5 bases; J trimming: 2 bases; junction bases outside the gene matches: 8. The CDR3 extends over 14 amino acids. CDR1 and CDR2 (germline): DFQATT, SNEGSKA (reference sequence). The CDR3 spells CSAFTDRGPYEQYF. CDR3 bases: TGCAGTGCTTTCACTGACAGGGGTCCCTACGAGCAGTACTTC.

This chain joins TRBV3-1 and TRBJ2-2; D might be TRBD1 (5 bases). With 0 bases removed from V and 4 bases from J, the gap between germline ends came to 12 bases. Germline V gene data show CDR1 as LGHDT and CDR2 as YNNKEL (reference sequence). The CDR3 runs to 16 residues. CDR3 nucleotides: TGTGCCAGCAGCCAAGATCCAGGGTCGGGCACCGGGGAGCTGTTTTTT. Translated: CASSQDPGSGTGELFF.

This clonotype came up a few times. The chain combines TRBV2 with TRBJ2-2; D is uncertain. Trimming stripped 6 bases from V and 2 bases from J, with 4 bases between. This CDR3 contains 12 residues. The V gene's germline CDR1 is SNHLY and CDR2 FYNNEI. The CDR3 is CASRTNTGELFF. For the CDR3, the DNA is TGTGCCAGCAGAACTAACACCGGGGAGCTGTTTTTT.

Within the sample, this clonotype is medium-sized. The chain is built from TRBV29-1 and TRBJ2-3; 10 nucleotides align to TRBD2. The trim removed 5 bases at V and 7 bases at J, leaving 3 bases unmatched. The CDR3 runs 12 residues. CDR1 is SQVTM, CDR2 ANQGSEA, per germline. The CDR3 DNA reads TGCAGCGTTACGACTAGCGGGTATACGCAGTATTTT. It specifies CSVTTSGYTQYF.

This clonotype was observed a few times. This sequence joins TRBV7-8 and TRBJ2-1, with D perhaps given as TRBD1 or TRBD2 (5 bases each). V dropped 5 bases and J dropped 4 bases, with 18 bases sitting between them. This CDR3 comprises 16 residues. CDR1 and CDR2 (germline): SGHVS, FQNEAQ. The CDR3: CASSPSFGALYNEQFF. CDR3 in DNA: TGTGCCAGCAGCCCGTCCTTCGGGGCTCTGTACAATGAGCAGTTCTTC.

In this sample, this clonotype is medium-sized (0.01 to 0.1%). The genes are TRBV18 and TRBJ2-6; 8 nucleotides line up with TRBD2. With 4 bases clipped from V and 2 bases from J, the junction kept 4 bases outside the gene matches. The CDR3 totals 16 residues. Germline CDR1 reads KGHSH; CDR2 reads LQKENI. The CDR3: CASSLSGRAGANVLTF. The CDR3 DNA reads TGTGCCAGCTCACTCAGCGGGAGAGCTGGGGCCAACGTCCTGACTTTC.

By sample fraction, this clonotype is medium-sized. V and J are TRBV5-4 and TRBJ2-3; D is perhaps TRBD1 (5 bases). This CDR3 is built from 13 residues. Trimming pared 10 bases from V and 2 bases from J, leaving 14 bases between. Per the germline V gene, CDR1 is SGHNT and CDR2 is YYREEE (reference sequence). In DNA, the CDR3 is TGTGCCGGCCAACACAGGACCACAGATACGCAGTATTTT. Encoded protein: CAGQHRTTDTQYF. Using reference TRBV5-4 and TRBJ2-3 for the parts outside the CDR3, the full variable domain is ETGVTQSPTHLIKTRGQQVTLRCSSQSGHNTVSWYQQALGQGPQFIFQYYREEENGRGNFPPRFSGLQFPNYSSELNVNALELDDSALYLCAGQHRTTDTQYFGPGTRLTVL.

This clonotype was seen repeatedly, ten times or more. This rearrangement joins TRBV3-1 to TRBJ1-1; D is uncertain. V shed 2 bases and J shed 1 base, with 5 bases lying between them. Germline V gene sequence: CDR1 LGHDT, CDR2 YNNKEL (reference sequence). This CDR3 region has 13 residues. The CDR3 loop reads CASSQPGNTEAFF. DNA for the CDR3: TGTGCCAGCAGCCAACCAGGGAACACTGAAGCTTTCTTT.

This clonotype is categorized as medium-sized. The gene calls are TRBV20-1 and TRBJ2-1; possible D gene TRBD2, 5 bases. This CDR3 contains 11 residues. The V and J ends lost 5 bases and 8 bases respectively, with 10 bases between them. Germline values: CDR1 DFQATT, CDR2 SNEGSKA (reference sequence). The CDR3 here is CSAGRADEQFF. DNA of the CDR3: TGCAGTGCTGGTAGAGCGGATGAGCAGTTCTTC.

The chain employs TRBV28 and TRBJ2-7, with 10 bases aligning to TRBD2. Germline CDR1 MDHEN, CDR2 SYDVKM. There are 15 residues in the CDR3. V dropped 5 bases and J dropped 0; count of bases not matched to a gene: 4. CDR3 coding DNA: TGTGCCAGCAGTCTTAGCGGGGGGAACTCCTACGAGCAGTACTTC. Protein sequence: CASSLSGGNSYEQYF.

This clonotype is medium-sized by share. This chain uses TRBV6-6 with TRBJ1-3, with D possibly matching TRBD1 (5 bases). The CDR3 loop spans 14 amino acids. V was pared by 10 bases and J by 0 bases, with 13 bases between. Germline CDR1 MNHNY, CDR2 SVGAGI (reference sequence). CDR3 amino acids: CATSSGVSGNTIYF. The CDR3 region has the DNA TGTGCCACCTCTTCGGGGGTCTCTGGAAACACCATATATTTT.